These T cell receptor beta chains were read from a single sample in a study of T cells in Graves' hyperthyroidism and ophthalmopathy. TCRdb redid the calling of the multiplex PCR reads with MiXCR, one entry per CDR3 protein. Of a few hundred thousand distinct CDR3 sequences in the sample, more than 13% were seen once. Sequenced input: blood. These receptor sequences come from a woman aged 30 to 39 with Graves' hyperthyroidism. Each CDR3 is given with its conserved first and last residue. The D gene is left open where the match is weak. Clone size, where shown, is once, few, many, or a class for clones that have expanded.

TGCAGTGCTTTTACCCGGGACACCTATCAGCCCCAGCATTTT CSAFTRDTYQPQHF . TRBV20-1 many TRBJ1-5
TGCGCCAGCAGCCATTTAGCGGGAGGGGGATACAATGAGCAGTTCTTC CASSHLAGGGYNEQFF TRBD2 TRBV4-1 . TRBJ2-1
TGTGCCAGCAGTACGAGGGGGCCCGCCTACAATGAGCAGTTCTTC CASSTRGPAYNEQFF TRBD1 TRBV12-3/TRBV12-4 many TRBJ2-1
TGCAGCGTTGAACCAAACGCCTACAATGAGCAGTTCTTC CSVEPNAYNEQFF . TRBV29-1 . TRBJ2-1
TGTGCCAGCAGTTTCGAGGGGATAAACGCGAATGAGCAGTTCTTC CASSFEGINANEQFF . TRBV28 many TRBJ2-1
TGCAGTGCCTGCGACGCCGGGACTAGCGGGAGTACAGATACGCAGTATTTT CSACDAGTSGSTDTQYF TRBD2 TRBV20-1 . TRBJ2-3
TGCAGTTCCTGGGGGACTAGCGCGGGCGAGCAGTACTTC CSSWGTSAGEQYF TRBD2 TRBV20-1 . TRBJ2-7
TGTGCCAGCAGCCCGCTCGGGTTTTTGGGCAATCAGCCCCAGCATTTT CASSPLGFLGNQPQHF . TRBV12-3/TRBV12-4 many TRBJ1-5
TGTGCCAGCAGCTTAAAACCACAGGGATCCTTCTCTGGGGCCAACGTCCTGACTTTC CASSLKPQGSFSGANVLTF . TRBV7-2 few TRBJ2-6
TGTGCCAGCAGCTTGGGGACAGAGTACGAGCAGTACTTC CASSLGTEYEQYF TRBD1 TRBV7-2 many TRBJ2-7
TGTGCCAGCAGCCCCAGGGCTACTAGCGGGCGGGATGAGCAGTTCTTC CASSPRATSGRDEQFF TRBD2 TRBV7-2 many TRBJ2-1
TGTGCCAGCAGCTTAACCCACAGCGGGGCCGGCCGGGGTACGCAGTATTTT CASSLTHSGAGRGTQYF TRBD2 TRBV11-2 many TRBJ2-3
TGTGCCAGCAGCCCCGGACATACTTTGAACACTGAAGCTTTCTTT CASSPGHTLNTEAFF . TRBV7-3 . TRBJ1-1
TGTGCCAGCAGCTTAACGGGAGGGCCTGAGACCCAGTACTTC CASSLTGGPETQYF TRBD2 TRBV5-6 few TRBJ2-5
TGTGCCAGCTCACCAGGGACAGTTGAGACCCAGTACTTC CASSPGTVETQYF TRBD1 TRBV18 many TRBJ2-5
TGTGCCGCCCAGGGGGTCTATAGCAATCAGCCCCAGCATTTT CAAQGVYSNQPQHF TRBD1 TRBV24-1 . TRBJ1-5
TGTGCCAGCAGCCAAGATACCAGACCTAACTATGGCTACACCTTC CASSQDTRPNYGYTF . TRBV3-1 many TRBJ1-2
TGTGCCAGCAGCCAAGTGTCGGGAGCTGAGCAGTTCTTC CASSQVSGAEQFF . TRBV3-1 many TRBJ2-1
TGTGCCAGCAGTTCGTCTCTCGGACTAGCGGGAGGGCACGAGCAGTACTTC CASSSSLGLAGGHEQYF TRBD2 TRBV28 . TRBJ2-7
TGTGCCAGCAGCCCAGGGACTAGCGGGATGGAGACCCAGTACTTC CASSPGTSGMETQYF TRBD2 TRBV27 . TRBJ2-5
TGTGCCAGCAGTGAGGATTCCGTTCAGCCCCAGCATTTT CASSEDSVQPQHF . TRBV2 many TRBJ1-5
TGTGCCAGCAGCTTAAGCACCTACAATGAGCAGTTCTTC CASSLSTYNEQFF . TRBV5-1 many TRBJ2-1
TGTGCCAGCTCGACGACGGTTGACGAGCAGTACTTC CASSTTVDEQYF . TRBV18 many TRBJ2-7
TGTGCCAGCAGTCCCGGACAGCGGACCTACGAGCAGTACTTC CASSPGQRTYEQYF . TRBV6-1 few TRBJ2-7
TGTGCCAGCAGTGAATCGTTGCCGAACTATGGCTACACCTTC CASSESLPNYGYTF . TRBV25-1 . TRBJ1-2
TGTGCCAGCAGTTTATCAGGGGTGGGCAATGAGCAGTTCTTC CASSLSGVGNEQFF . TRBV27 many TRBJ2-1
TGTGCCACCAGTGAGGGGACCTCGTACGAGCAGTACTTC CATSEGTSYEQYF . TRBV24-1 many TRBJ2-7
TGTGCCAGCAGCTTGAGGACTAGCGGGAGGCCCTACAATGAGCAGTTCTTC CASSLRTSGRPYNEQFF TRBD2 TRBV7-9 few TRBJ2-1
TGTGCCAGCAGCCAAGATAACGTGAATCAGCCCCAGCATTTT CASSQDNVNQPQHF . TRBV4-2 once TRBJ1-5
TGTGCCACCAACGGGGCTAGTAGTGGCACAGATACGCAGTATTTT CATNGASSGTDTQYF . TRBV28 many TRBJ2-3
TGTGCCAGCAGCACCGGGACAGGGGCACAAGAGACCCAGTACTTC CASSTGTGAQETQYF TRBD1 TRBV7-2 . TRBJ2-5
TGTGCCAGCAGTTACGAGGGAGGGCCCTCCTACGAGCAGTACTTC CASSYEGGPSYEQYF TRBD2 TRBV6-5 many TRBJ2-7
TGTGCCAGCAGACCGGCGGGGGATGAGCAGTTCTTC CASRPAGDEQFF TRBD2 TRBV6-1 many TRBJ2-1
TGTGCCAGCAGCCAGGACAGGGGTACTACCGGGGAGCTGTTTTTT CASSQDRGTTGELFF TRBD1 TRBV6-1 . TRBJ2-2
TGTGCCAGCAGCCACGGGGGACAGGGTATGAACACTGAAGCTTTCTTT CASSHGGQGMNTEAFF TRBD1 TRBV4-2 few TRBJ1-1
TGTGCCTGGAGCCAGGCGGGGCTGAGCTCCTACAATGAGCAGTTCTTC CAWSQAGLSSYNEQFF . TRBV30 . TRBJ2-1
TGTGCCAGCAGCTCCCTAAGTGGCTACACCTTC CASSSLSGYTF . TRBV7-9 . TRBJ1-2
TGTGCCACCAGTGATTTGACAGGGGGCGACACCGGGGAGCTGTTTTTT CATSDLTGGDTGELFF TRBD1 TRBV24-1 few TRBJ2-2
TGTGCCAGCAGCTTATCGTCTAGCGGGAGGTTGGGGTCGGATACGCAGTATTTT CASSLSSSGRLGSDTQYF TRBD2 TRBV11-1 . TRBJ2-3
TGTGCCAGCAGCGCAACCGCGGGGGCCCGTGCAGGGGAGCAGTTCTTC CASSATAGARAGEQFF . TRBV7-7 few TRBJ2-1
TGCAGTGCTAGAATTGGGAGCTCTGGGGCCAACGTCCTGACTTTC CSARIGSSGANVLTF . TRBV20-1 . TRBJ2-6
TGTGCCAGCAGAAGATCCGGGACTAGGGAGACCCAGTACTTC CASRRSGTRETQYF TRBD2 TRBV12-3/TRBV12-4 many TRBJ2-5